The 6 T cell receptor beta chains below come from one sample, sequenced in a study of blood T cell repertoires in COVID-19. Clones were sequenced by immunoSEQ multiplex PCR, and TCRdb holds only the in-frame ones, with some missing. This sample has 95,000 to 110,000 clones; over 75% occur once, and the top ten carry 5.5% to 7%. The material sequenced was peripheral blood. The receptors here all came from a human donor in a cohort sampled during active COVID-19.

The chain links TRBV7-6 to TRBJ2-1; 11 nucleotides line up with TRBD2. Germline trimming cut 6 bases from V and 5 bases from J; bases unmatched to any gene: 6. This CDR3 is 15 amino acids long. The germline V gene has CDR1 SGHVS and CDR2 FNYEAQ. CDR3 amino acids: CASRFSGREDNEQFF. CDR3 DNA sequence: TGTGCCAGCAGGTTTAGCGGGAGGGAAGACAATGAGCAGTTCTTC. The whole variable domain, remainder taken from reference TRBV7-6 and TRBJ2-1, is GAGVSQSPRYKVTKRGQDVALRCDPISGHVSLYWYRQALGQGPEFLTYFNYEAQQDKSGLPNDRFSAERPEGSISTLTIQRTEQRDSAMYRCASRFSGREDNEQFFGPGTRLTVL.

V gene TRBV4-3 combines with J gene TRBJ2-4; D possibly corresponds to TRBD2 (6 bases). Trimming stripped 3 bases from V and 4 bases from J, with 7 bases between. This CDR3 contains 13 residues. Germline assignment: CDR1 LGHNA and CDR2 YSLEER. The CDR3 loop reads CASSHGTKNIQYF. The CDR3 DNA sequence: TGCGCCAGCAGCCACGGGACTAAAAACATTCAGTACTTC.

The CDR3 loop is CSARGGANEIGELFF. The CDR3 DNA sequence: TGCAGCGCCCGAGGTGGGGCTAATGAGATCGGGGAGCTGTTTTTT. This chain joins TRBV29-1 and TRBJ2-2; a possible D gene is TRBD1 (5 bases). V was trimmed by 7 bases and J by 7 bases, leaving 22 bases between them. This CDR3 is 15 amino acids long. Germline loops: CDR1 SQVTM, CDR2 ANQGSEA.

The chain employs TRBV9 and TRBJ1-6, with D perhaps TRBD1 (5 bases). The CDR3 runs 15 residues. V lost 0 bases, J lost 7 bases, and 11 bases lay in between. Germline CDR1 is SGDLS and CDR2 is YYNGEE. The DNA of the CDR3 is TGTGCCAGCAGCGTAGCACAGGCCCAAAATTCACCCCTCCACTTT. This sequence encodes CASSVAQAQNSPLHF.

The rearrangement links TRBV4-1 to TRBJ1-5; the D is unclear. CDR3 length: 13 residues. Trimming stripped 0 bases from V and 7 bases from J, with 7 bases between. Germline CDR1 and CDR2: MGHRA and YSYEKL. Here the CDR3 DNA reads TGCGCCAGCAGCCAAGAGTTTGCGCAGCCCCAGCATTTT. This gives the protein CASSQEFAQPQHF.

J is TRBJ2-7 and V is TRBV12-5, with D possibly being TRBD1 (6 bases). The CDR3 covers 12 residues. The germline CDR1 and CDR2 sequences are LGHNT and FRNRAP. V dropped 6 bases and J dropped 4 bases, with 10 bases sitting between them. The CDR3 nucleotides read TGTGCTAGTGGATTCGACAGGTACGAGCAGTACTTC. Translation gives CASGFDRYEQYF.